A selection of T cell receptor beta chains follows, all from one sample in a study of blood T cell repertoires in COVID-19. Some clones are missing from TCRdb's copy, which holds only in-frame ones; the method was immunoSEQ multiplex PCR. The data show about 480,000 clones, roughly 87% seen once. Sequencing was performed on PBMCs or T cells enriched from blood (not recorded which). These receptors were taken from a woman between 18 and 30 years old with acute COVID-19. Both conserved end residues are part of each CDR3. Each record gives: J gene, V gene, CDR3 length, D gene, clone size, CDR3 DNA, CDR3 protein. D genes are given only for firm matches. Size is omitted from some rows. Given values are once, few, many or a class for expanded clones.

>TRBJ2-1|TRBV7-9|16|TRBD2|once
TGTGCCAGCAGCTCATGGACTAGATCCCCGCCTGATGAGCAGTTCTTC
CASSSWTRSPPDEQFF
>TRBJ1-2|TRBV30|15|TRBD1|-
TGTGCCGGACAGGGATACGGCTCAGGAGACTATGGCTACACCTTC
CAGQGYGSGDYGYTF
>TRBJ1-3|TRBV11-3|15|-|-
TGTGCCAGCAGCTTAGGACCGACTTCTGGAAACACCATATATTTT
CASSLGPTSGNTIYF
>TRBJ2-6|TRBV19|17|TRBD1|-
TGTGCCAGTAGCCATTCCGGGACAGGGTCTGGGGCCAACGTCCTGACTTTC
CASSHSGTGSGANVLTF
>TRBJ2-5|TRBV5-6|16|TRBD1|-
TGTGCCAGCAGCTGGGGACAGGGAATGGAAGGGGAGACCCAGTACTTC
CASSWGQGMEGETQYF
>TRBJ1-5|TRBV19|14|-|-
TGTGCCAGTAGTCCCCGGACAGACTATCAGCCCCAGCATTTT
CASSPRTDYQPQHF
>TRBJ2-5|TRBV6-5|15|TRBD2|-
TGTGCCAGCAGGGATAGCGGGAGGGTCCAAGAGACCCAGTACTTC
CASRDSGRVQETQYF
>TRBJ1-2|TRBV7-9|13|TRBD1|-
TGTGCCAGCAGCCGAGCGACAGGGAACGGCTACACCTTC
CASSRATGNGYTF
>TRBJ1-3|TRBV15|16|-|-
TGTGCCACCAGCAGAGATCGGGGGGCCTCTGGAAACACCATATATTTT
CATSRDRGASGNTIYF
>TRBJ2-7|TRBV18|18|-|once
TGTGCCAGCTCTATTGGAAGGCCCCAGGGAAGGGTAATGCACGAGCAGTACTTC
CASSIGRPQGRVMHEQYF
>TRBJ2-7|TRBV7-9|13|TRBD2|-
TGTGCCAGCGGAACTAGCGGGACGTACGAGCAGTACTTC
CASGTSGTYEQYF
>TRBJ2-2|TRBV11-2|16|TRBD1|-
TGTGCCAGCAGCTCCCATGGCAGGGGGTACACCGGGGAGCTGTTTTTT
CASSSHGRGYTGELFF
>TRBJ2-5|TRBV19|12|-|-
TGTGCCAGTAGTATTGAGGTGGAGACCCAGTACTTC
CASSIEVETQYF
>TRBJ2-7|TRBV4-3|12|-|once
TGCGCCAGCAGCCCCGGAGGCTACGAGCAGTACTTC
CASSPGGYEQYF
>TRBJ1-1|TRBV3-1/TRBV3-2|11|-|-
TGTGCCAGCAGCCTCTCCGAGAAAGCTTTCTTT
CASSLSEKAFF
>TRBJ1-6|TRBV5-8|14|-|-
TGTGCCAGCAGTCCACGACAGGATAATTCACCCCTCCACTTT
CASSPRQDNSPLHF
>TRBJ2-7|TRBV28|19|TRBD2|-
TGTGCCAGCAGTTCATCTCCGGGACTAGTCAGGTTGAGTCCCTACGAGCAGTACTTC
CASSSSPGLVRLSPYEQYF
>TRBJ2-6|TRBV27|17|-|-
TGTGCCAGCAGTAAGCACGGGACAAGCTCTGGGGCCAACGTCCTGACTTTC
CASSKHGTSSGANVLTF
>TRBJ1-1|TRBV27|16|TRBD1|-
TGTGCCAGCAGTTCACAGGGGGCCGTGTGGAACACTGAAGCTTTCTTT
CASSSQGAVWNTEAFF
>TRBJ1-1|TRBV5-4|14|-|-
TGTGCCAGCAGCTTGGCAGGGACTGGGACTGAAGCTTTCTTT
CASSLAGTGTEAFF
>TRBJ2-3|TRBV7-2|14|-|-
TGTGCCAGCAGTCATGAAGGGGCCACAGATACGCAGTATTTT
CASSHEGATDTQYF
>TRBJ1-6|TRBV19|16|-|-
TGTGCCAGTAGTAAGTGGAGGATCCGGTATAATTCACCCCTCCACTTT
CASSKWRIRYNSPLHF
>TRBJ1-4|TRBV28|15|-|-
TGTGCCAGCAGTTTCGCAGGGCCGCGGGGGGAAAAACTGTTTTTT
CASSFAGPRGEKLFF